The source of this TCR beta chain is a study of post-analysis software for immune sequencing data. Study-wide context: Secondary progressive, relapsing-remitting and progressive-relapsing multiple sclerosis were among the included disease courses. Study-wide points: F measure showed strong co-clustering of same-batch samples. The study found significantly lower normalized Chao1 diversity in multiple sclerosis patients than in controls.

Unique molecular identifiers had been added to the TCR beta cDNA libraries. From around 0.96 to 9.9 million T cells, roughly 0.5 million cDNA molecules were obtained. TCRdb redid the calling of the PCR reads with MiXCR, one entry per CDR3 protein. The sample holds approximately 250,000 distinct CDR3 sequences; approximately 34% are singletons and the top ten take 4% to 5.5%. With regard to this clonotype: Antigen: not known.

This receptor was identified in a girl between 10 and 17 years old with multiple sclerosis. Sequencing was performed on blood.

This chain's CDR3 is CSASALEGRETQYF. In DNA form, the CDR3 reads TGCAGTGCCAGTGCGTTAGAGGGGCGAGAGACCCAGTACTTC. This chain connects TRBV20-1 to TRBJ2-5; possibly TRBD1 or TRBD2 for D (5 bases each). Germline CDR1 is DFQATT and CDR2 is SNEGSKA (reference sequence). The CDR3 has 14 amino acids. V dropped 6 bases and J dropped 4 bases, with 18 bases sitting between them.